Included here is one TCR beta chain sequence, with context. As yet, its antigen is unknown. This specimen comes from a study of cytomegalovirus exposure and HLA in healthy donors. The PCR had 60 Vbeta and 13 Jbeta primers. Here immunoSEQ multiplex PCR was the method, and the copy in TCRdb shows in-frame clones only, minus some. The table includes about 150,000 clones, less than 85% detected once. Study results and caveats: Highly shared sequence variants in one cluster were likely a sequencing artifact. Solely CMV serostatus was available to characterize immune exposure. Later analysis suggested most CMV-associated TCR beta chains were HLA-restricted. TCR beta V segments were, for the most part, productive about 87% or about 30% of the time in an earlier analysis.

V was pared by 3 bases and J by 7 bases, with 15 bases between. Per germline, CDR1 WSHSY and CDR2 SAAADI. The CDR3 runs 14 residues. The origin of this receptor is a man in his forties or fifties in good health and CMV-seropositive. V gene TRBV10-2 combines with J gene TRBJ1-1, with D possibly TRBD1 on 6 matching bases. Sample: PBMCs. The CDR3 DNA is TGCGCCAGCAGTGATTATCGAAGGGGGAGTGAAGCTTTCTTT. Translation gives CASSDYRRGSEAFF.